Described below is a single T cell receptor beta chain sequence and its context. Its binding antigen is unknown. One base away there is no much larger clone; base qualities are not given. Reading from cysteine to phenylalanine, the CDR3 counts 12 amino acids. Only the CDR3 region is kept as DNA, spanning 36 bases read in frame from base 1. At the junction V is shortened by 3 bases and J by 3 bases, with 3 bases in between. CDR1 LNHDA and CDR2 SQIVND are derived from the germline V gene (reference sequence). Reading the label with the study, this specimen's time point is: cycle 4 day 1 (C4D1), after more than 5 weeks of nivolumab. Relapse after autologous stem cell transplantation had occurred in all trial patients, and cohorts A, B and C were distinguished by prior brentuximab vedotin exposure. The trial cohort included more than 55 patients with relapsed/refractory classical Hodgkin lymphoma, and each patient had a best overall response of complete response, partial response or progressive disease. Trial patients were treated with single-agent nivolumab in the multi-cohort phase II CheckMate 205 trial. An independent review committee assessed best overall response by applying the 2007 International Working Group response criteria. Trial PBMCs were obtained immediately prior to nivolumab initiation (C1D1) and on therapy at cycle 2 day 1 and cycle 4 day 1. Peripheral blood was collected in 8 mL Vacutainer Cell Preparation Tubes, from which PBMCs were isolated by centrifugation and then cryopreserved.

The Qiagen DNeasy kit was used to extract genomic DNA both from unsorted PBMCs and from the negatively selected CD4+ and CD8+ fractions. Using primers that anneal to V and J segments, immunoSEQ multiplex PCR amplified the TCR beta CDR3 regions. A synthetic immune receptor repertoire was used to minimize amplification bias, and any residual bias was removed computationally once sequencing was done. Regarding the original processing steps: Custom Python scripts were used to quantify repertoire diversity as the Shannon entropy index. Unsorted, CD4+ and CD8+ repertoires were examined separately, except in combined analyses, for which CD4+ and CD8+ sequences were merged in silico. A clone was considered expanded if an increase in frequency of at least 2-fold after treatment relative to C1D1 was found, and a pseudocount of 0.5 was applied to clones undetected at baseline. Clones with 0 or 1 copy at C1D1 were defined as singleton clones, while clones with 2 or more copies were defined as non-singleton clones. By matching protein sequences in sorted samples from the same patient, clones expanded in unsorted samples were annotated as CD4+, CD8+ or unknown. Wilcoxon tests on paired samples were used to test diversity changes from C1D1 to C4D1. In TCRdb, the immuneACCESS table is reduced to in-frame sequences with V and J assigned. These tables do not hold every clone; where another copy was compared, an unresolved V gene accounts for under half, and the others remain unexplained. V and J calls and clone size are copied from that table; D and trimming were computed from the DNA. Within this sample are about 46,000 clones, with under 80% of them counted one time only. The ten most abundant clones make up approximately 12% of the sample.

The sample is drawn from a study of PD-1 blockade in classical Hodgkin lymphoma (dated by TCRdb to about 2020). Regarding the study in general: Nivolumab dosing was 3 mg/kg intravenously every 2 weeks, continuing until either disease progression or unacceptable toxicity. A peripheral blood immune signature of response to PD-1 blockade in classical Hodgkin lymphoma was defined using TCR beta sequencing and CyTOF.

Broader findings and caveats from the paper: Lower diversity was observed in patients in whom nivolumab was started less than 1 year after ASCT, and these patients were excluded from later analyses so that confounding by immune reconstitution would be avoided. The study was restricted to a single clinical trial cohort, and the causes of repertoire differences, possibly disease activity or prior therapy, were left undefined. A significant rise by C4D1 was seen in CD4+ but not CD8+ TCR diversity (p=0.0027 vs p=0.16), with the rise being most apparent in complete responders (p=0.02). Trial patients achieving complete response had baseline diversity similar to newly diagnosed patients, whereas partial responders and progressors had significantly lower diversity. Baseline TCR diversity was reported as lower in newly diagnosed patients than in healthy donors, and lower still in relapsed/refractory patients.

The rearranged segments are TRBV19 and TRBJ2-1, with the D gene not clear enough to name. The receptor comes from a human donor with classical Hodgkin lymphoma. This sample comprised peripheral blood mononuclear cells (PBMCs), obtained before the fourth cycle of nivolumab. The nucleotide sequence is TGTGCCAGTAGTATGAACTACAATGAGCAGTTCTTC. Its protein reads: CASSMNYNEQFF. The variable domain in full, with residues beyond the CDR3 obtained from the reference TRBV19 and TRBJ2-1 genes, is DGGITQSPKYLFRKEGQNVTLSCEQNLNHDAMYWYRQDPGQGLRLIYYSQIVNDFQKGDIAEGYSVSREKKESFPLTVTSAQKNPTAFYLCASSMNYNEQFFGPGTRLTVL.